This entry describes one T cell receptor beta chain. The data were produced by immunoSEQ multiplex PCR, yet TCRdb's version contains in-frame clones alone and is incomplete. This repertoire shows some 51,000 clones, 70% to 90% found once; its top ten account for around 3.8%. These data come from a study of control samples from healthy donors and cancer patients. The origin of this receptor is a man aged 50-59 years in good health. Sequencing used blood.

The CDR3: CATAEKGNQPQHF. In nucleotides, the CDR3 is TGTGCCACCGCAGAAAAGGGCAATCAGCCCCAGCATTTT. The V gene is TRBV24-1, the J gene TRBJ1-5, with D hard to call. Between the trimmed V and J ends, which lost 9 bases and 2 bases, there was a span of 10 bases. This CDR3 region has 13 residues. Germline CDR1 and CDR2: KGHDR and SFDVKD.